The 13 T cell receptor beta chains listed next were all sequenced from one sample in a study of blood T cells in healthy people across ages. Primed by a sample-barcoded 5' primer and a J-beta primer mix, a second PCR proceeded for about 7 to 11 cycles. Each CDR3 protein is one row after TCRdb ran MiXCR on the 5' RACE reads. Altogether 600,000 to 1,000,000 distinct CDR3 sequences are present, 58% being singletons, with the ten largest covering approximately 20%. Sequencing was done on a sample of blood. The receptors stem from a man aged 30 to 39 in good health.

This clonotype was picked up a small number of times. The V call is TRBV4-3, the J call TRBJ2-1; D is perhaps TRBD1 (5 bases). CDR3 length: 14 amino acids. V lost 1 base to trimming and J lost 8 bases, with 12 bases between them. Germline CDR1 LGHNA, CDR2 YSLEER. CDR3 in amino acids: CASSQGPVGDEQFF. CDR3 sequence (DNA): TGCGCCAGCAGCCAAGGCCCGGTAGGGGATGAGCAGTTCTTC.

This clonotype was seen only a few times. The chain combines TRBV20-1 with TRBJ2-7, with TRBD1 as a possible D gene (5 bases). Germline V CDR1 and CDR2: DFQATT, SNEGSKA (reference sequence). This CDR3 is 12 amino acids long. V lost 6 bases and J lost 2, with 11 bases in between. The CDR3 nucleotides are TGCAGTGCACGACAGTCCCCCTACGAGCAGTACTTC. This gives the protein CSARQSPYEQYF.

With respect to this clonotype: Since a much larger clone is just one base distant, this may be a read error. The chain recombines TRBV7-3 with TRBJ2-1; 8 bases fit TRBD2. J was trimmed by 9 bases and V by 5 bases; bases with no gene match: 18. Germline CDR1 and CDR2: SGHTA and FQGTGA. The CDR3 spans 17 residues. CDR3 bases: TGTGCCAGCAGCCCCATCCTCGGACTAGCTGTATTTGGTGAGCAGTTCTTC. It specifies CASSPILGLAVFGEQFF.

J is TRBJ2-1 and V is TRBV14; D remains ambiguous. V dropped 0 bases and J dropped 9 bases, with 12 bases sitting between them. CDR3 size: 14 residues. Looked up from germline, CDR1 is SGHDN and CDR2 is FVKESK. CDR3: CASSQDSGFFEQFF. CDR3 DNA: TGTGCCAGCAGCCAAGATTCAGGATTCTTTGAGCAGTTCTTC.

V and J are TRBV7-2 and TRBJ1-2; D uncertain. The CDR3 spans 15 residues. V was shortened by 1 base and J by 0 bases, with 9 bases between the two germline ends. Germline CDR1 SGHTA, CDR2 FQGNSA. The CDR3, as DNA: TGTGCCAGCAGCTTAGATTTTCATCCTAACTATGGCTACACCTTC. Translated: CASSLDFHPNYGYTF.

The V call is TRBV20-1, the J call TRBJ2-7; D not resolved. With 5 bases removed from V and 3 bases from J, the gap between germline ends came to 8 bases. CDR3 length equals 11 residues. Germline V lookup: CDR1 DFQATT, CDR2 SNEGSKA (reference sequence). The CDR3 sequence is CSAHQVYEQYF. Written as DNA, the CDR3 is TGCAGTGCTCATCAAGTCTACGAGCAGTACTTC.

The chain carries TRBV20-1 and TRBJ2-5, with 7 nucleotides matching TRBD2. TRBJ2-7 explains the end of the DNA better; the J call may be wrong. CDR1 and CDR2 (germline): DFQATT, SNEGSKA (reference sequence). The CDR3 contains 13 residues. CDR3 nucleotide sequence: TGCAGTGCTAGGGGGCTAACTAGCGTCGAGCAGTACTTC. Translated: CSARGLTSVEQYF.

The V gene is TRBV2, the J gene TRBJ1-1; D may be TRBD1 (5 bases). Per the germline V gene, CDR1 is SNHLY and CDR2 is FYNNEI. Between the trimmed V and J ends, which lost 5 bases and 8 bases, there was a span of 15 bases. This CDR3 comprises 13 residues. The CDR3 is CASSLSGPAEAFF. The CDR3 bases are TGTGCCAGCAGTCTCTCAGGGCCTGCGGAAGCTTTCTTT.

To note about this clonotype: Compared with germline, one end of the junction differs, possibly owing to a read error. The chain carries TRBV14 and TRBJ2-5; tentatively, D is TRBD2 (6 bases). Germline CDR1 and CDR2: SGHDN and FVKESK. CDR3 size: 13 residues. In nucleotides, the CDR3 is TGTGCCGGCAGCCGCCTCGGAGGGGAGACCCAGTACTTC. Amino acids: CAGSRLGGETQYF.

The gene calls are TRBV5-1 and TRBJ2-3; 9 nucleotides align to TRBD1. The CDR3 sequence is 16 residues long. CDR1 SGHRS and CDR2 YFSETQ come from the germline V gene. Unmatched junction bases numbered 7, after V lost 1 base and J lost 4 bases. In DNA form, the CDR3 reads TGCGCCAGCAGCTTGTGGGGACAGGGTTTAGCAGATACGCAGTATTTT. It encodes CASSLWGQGLADTQYF.

Only one count was recorded for this clonotype. The chain employs TRBV27 and TRBJ1-2; no reliable D call. Germline V CDR1 and CDR2: MNHEY, SMNVEV (reference sequence). The V end lost 2 bases, the J end lost 4 bases, and 14 bases lay between the germline ends. CDR3 size: 15 residues. This CDR3 is CASSLSSGSGYGYTF. The CDR3 bases are TGTGCCAGCAGTTTAAGTAGCGGGTCGGGCTATGGCTACACCTTC.

This clonotype was counted at least ten times. The gene calls are TRBV6-6 and TRBJ2-5; TRBD2 is a possible D gene (6 bases). CDR3 length: 12 residues. Germline-derived CDR1 and CDR2 are MNHNY and SVGAGI (reference sequence). Between the trimmed V and J ends, which lost 4 bases and 6 bases, there was a span of 9 bases. CDR3 residues: CASSSGGQTQYF. CDR3 bases: TGTGCCAGCAGTTCCGGGGGTCAGACCCAGTACTTC.

The J gene is TRBJ1-2, the V gene TRBV20-1, with D maybe TRBD1 (5 bases). V dropped 5 bases and J dropped 7 bases, with 17 bases sitting between them. This CDR3 comprises 13 residues. Germline loops: CDR1 DFQATT, CDR2 SNEGSKA (reference sequence). The CDR3 reads CSAGGGTGVGYTF. CDR3 in DNA: TGCAGTGCTGGCGGGGGGACGGGTGTTGGCTACACCTTC.